The clone carrying this T cell receptor (beta chain) was seen only once. After removal of 6 bases from V and 6 bases from J, the junction contained 9 bases not matched to a gene. Germline lookup yields CDR1 GTSNPN and CDR2 SVGIG (reference sequence). The CDR3 is 14 residues long. Libraries were prepared by immunoSEQ multiplex PCR; TCRdb keeps only in-frame clonotypes and omits some of them. This sample has 200,000 or so clones; 75% to 90% occur once, and the top ten carry about 3%. These data originate in a study of T cell responses to AZD1222 COVID-19 vaccine. The chain has TRBV30 and TRBJ2-2; 8 nucleotides match TRBD2. The receptor was derived from an adult in good health. The sample was peripheral blood, taken on day 0 of MenACWY control vaccination. The CDR3 reads CACLSGGLAGELFF. CDR3 bases: TGTGCCTGCTTAAGCGGGGGCTTGGCCGGGGAGCTGTTTTTT. The full variable domain, in which reference TRBV30 and TRBJ2-2 provide the parts outside the CDR3, is SQTIHQWPATLVQPVGSPLSLECTVEGTSNPNLYWYRQAAGRGLQLLFYSVGIGQISSEVPQNLSASRPQDRQFILSSKKLLLSDSGFYLCACLSGGLAGELFFGEGSRLTVL.